The next 3 T cell receptor beta chains were all read from a single sample in a study of control samples from healthy donors and cancer patients. Sequencing was performed with immunoSEQ multiplex PCR; in TCRdb, only in-frame clones are kept and a portion is missing. The sample shows over 100,000 clones, around 88% of them seen only once. Sequencing was performed on blood. The receptor source for this set is a man in his forties or fifties in good health.

V usage is TRBV7-8 and J usage is TRBJ1-1; D is uncertain. This CDR3 is 13 amino acids long. Germline V CDR1 and CDR2: SGHVS, FQNEAQ. Trimming shortened V by 7 bases and J by 4 bases, and 13 bases separated the two germline ends. The CDR3 DNA reads as TGTGCCAGCATCCCTTGGAGACTCACTGAAGCTTTCTTT. Translating it yields CASIPWRLTEAFF.

This clone has just a few counts. The chain recombines TRBV12-5 with TRBJ1-5, with 9 positions matching TRBD1. After removal of 4 bases from V and 5 bases from J, the junction contained 9 bases not matched to a gene. CDR1 is LGHNT, CDR2 FRNRAP, per germline. The length of the CDR3 is 16 residues. The CDR3 spells CASGYTGQGIDQPQHF. In nucleotides, the CDR3 is TGTGCTAGTGGTTACACAGGACAGGGGATCGATCAGCCCCAGCATTTT.

As for this clone: At one of its ends the junction is not consistent with the germline gene, which may arise from a read error. The chain uses TRBV4-3 and TRBJ1-2; D gene unclear. Germline V CDR1 and CDR2: LGHNA, YSLEER. CDR3 length equals 15 residues. The CDR3 bases are TGCGCCAGCAGCCAAGGACTCACAACTAAGTATGGCTACACCTTC. Translation: CASSQGLTTKYGYTF.